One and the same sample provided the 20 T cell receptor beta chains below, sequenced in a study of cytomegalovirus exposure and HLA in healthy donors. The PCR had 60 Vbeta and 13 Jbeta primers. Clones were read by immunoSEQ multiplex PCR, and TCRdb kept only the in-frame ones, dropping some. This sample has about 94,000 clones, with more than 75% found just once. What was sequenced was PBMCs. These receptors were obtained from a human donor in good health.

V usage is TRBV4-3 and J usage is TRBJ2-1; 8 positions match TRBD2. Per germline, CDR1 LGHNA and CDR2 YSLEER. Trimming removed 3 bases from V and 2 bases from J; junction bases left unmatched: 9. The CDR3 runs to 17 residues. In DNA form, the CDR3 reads TGCGCCAGCAGCCAGATAGCAGCGGGGGACCCCTACAATGAGCAGTTCTTC. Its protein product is CASSQIAAGDPYNEQFF.

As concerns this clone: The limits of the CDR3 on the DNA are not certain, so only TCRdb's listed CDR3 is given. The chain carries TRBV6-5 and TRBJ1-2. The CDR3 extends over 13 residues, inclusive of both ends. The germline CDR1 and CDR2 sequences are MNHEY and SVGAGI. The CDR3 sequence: CASSSSGDYGYTF.

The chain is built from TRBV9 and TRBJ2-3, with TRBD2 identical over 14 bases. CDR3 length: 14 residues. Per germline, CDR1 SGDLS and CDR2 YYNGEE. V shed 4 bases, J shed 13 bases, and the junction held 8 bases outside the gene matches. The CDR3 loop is CASSIRTSGGYKYF. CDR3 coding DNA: TGTGCCAGCAGCATAAGGACTAGCGGGGGGTACAAGTATTTT. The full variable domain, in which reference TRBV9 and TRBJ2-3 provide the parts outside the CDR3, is DSGVTQTPKHLITATGQRVTLRCSPRSGDLSVYWYQQSLDQGLQFLIQYYNGEERAKGNILERFSAQQFPDLHSELNLSSLELGDSALYFCASSIRTSGGYKYFGPGTRLTVL.

The CDR3 region is CSVAPLASLTGELFF. CDR3 nucleotide sequence: TGCAGCGTTGCCCCTCTGGCTAGCCTCACCGGGGAGCTGTTTTTT. The chain has TRBV29-1 and TRBJ2-2; D may be TRBD2 (5 bases). The germline V gene encodes CDR1 SQVTM and CDR2 ANQGSEA. This CDR3 spans 15 amino acids. V was trimmed by 4 bases and J by 4 bases, leaving 16 bases between them.

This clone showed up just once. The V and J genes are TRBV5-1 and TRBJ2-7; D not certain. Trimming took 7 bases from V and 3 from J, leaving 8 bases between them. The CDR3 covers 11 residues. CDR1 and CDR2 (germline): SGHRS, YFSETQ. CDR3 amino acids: CASYPGYEQYF. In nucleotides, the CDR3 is TGCGCCAGCTATCCAGGCTACGAGCAGTACTTC.

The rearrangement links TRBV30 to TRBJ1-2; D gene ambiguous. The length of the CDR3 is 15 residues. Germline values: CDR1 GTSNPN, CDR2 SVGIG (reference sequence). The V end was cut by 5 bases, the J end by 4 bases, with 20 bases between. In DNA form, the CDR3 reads TGTGCCTGGGCCTATGGAGCGGGAGTGAGCTATGGCTACACCTTC. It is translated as CAWAYGAGVSYGYTF.

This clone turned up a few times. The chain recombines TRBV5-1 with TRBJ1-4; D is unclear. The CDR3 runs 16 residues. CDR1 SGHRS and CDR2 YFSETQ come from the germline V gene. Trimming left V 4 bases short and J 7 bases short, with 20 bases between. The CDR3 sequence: CASSAITSGLGEKLFF. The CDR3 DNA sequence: TGCGCCAGCAGCGCGATAACGTCGGGTCTCGGTGAAAAACTGTTTTTT.

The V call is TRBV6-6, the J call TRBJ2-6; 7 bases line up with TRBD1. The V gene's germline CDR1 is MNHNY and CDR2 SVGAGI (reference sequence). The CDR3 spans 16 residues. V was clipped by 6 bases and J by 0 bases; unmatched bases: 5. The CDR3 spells CASRVSGGSGANVLTF. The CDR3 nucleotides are TGTGCCAGCAGAGTATCAGGGGGCTCTGGGGCCAACGTCCTGACTTTC.

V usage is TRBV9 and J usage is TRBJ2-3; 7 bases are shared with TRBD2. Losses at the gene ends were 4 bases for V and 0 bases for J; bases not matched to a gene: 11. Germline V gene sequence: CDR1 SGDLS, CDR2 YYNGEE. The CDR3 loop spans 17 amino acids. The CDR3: CASSPTPGRGSTDTQYF. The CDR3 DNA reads TGTGCCAGCAGCCCGACCCCTGGGAGGGGAAGCACAGATACGCAGTATTTT.

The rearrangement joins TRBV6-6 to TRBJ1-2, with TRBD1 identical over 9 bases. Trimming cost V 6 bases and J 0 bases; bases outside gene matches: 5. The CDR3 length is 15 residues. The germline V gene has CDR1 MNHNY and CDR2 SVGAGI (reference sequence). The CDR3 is CASRPDRGTNYGYTF. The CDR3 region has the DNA TGTGCCAGCAGGCCCGACAGGGGGACTAACTATGGCTACACCTTC.

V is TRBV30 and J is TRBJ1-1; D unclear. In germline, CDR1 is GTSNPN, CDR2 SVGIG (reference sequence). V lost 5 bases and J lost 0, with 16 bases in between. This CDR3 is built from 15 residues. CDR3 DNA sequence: TGTGCCTGGGCCCTCTCCGGTGTTGTGAACACTGAAGCTTTCTTT. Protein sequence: CAWALSGVVNTEAFF.

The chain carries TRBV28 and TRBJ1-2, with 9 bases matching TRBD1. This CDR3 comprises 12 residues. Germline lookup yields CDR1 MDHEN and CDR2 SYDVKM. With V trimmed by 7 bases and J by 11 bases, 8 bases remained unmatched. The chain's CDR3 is CASTRDRARYTF. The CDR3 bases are TGTGCCAGCACCCGGGACAGGGCTAGGTACACCTTC.

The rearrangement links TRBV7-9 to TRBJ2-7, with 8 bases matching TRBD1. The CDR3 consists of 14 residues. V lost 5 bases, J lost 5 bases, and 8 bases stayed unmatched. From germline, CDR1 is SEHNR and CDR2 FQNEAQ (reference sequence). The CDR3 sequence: CASSPWTGPNEQYF. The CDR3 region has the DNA TGTGCCAGCAGCCCGTGGACAGGGCCAAACGAGCAGTACTTC.

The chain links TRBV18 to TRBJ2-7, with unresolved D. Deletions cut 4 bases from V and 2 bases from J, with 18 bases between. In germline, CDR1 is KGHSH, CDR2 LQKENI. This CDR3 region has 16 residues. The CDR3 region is CASSLGGRIATYEQYF. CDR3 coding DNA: TGTGCCAGCTCACTAGGTGGCAGGATTGCCACCTACGAGCAGTACTTC.

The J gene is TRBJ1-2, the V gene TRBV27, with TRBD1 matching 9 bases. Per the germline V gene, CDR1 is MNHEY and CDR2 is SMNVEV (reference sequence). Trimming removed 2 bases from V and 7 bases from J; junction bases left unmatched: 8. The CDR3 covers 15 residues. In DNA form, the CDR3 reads TGTGCCAGCAGTTTAGGTCCGGGACAGGGTCCTGGCTACACCTTC. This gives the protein CASSLGPGQGPGYTF.

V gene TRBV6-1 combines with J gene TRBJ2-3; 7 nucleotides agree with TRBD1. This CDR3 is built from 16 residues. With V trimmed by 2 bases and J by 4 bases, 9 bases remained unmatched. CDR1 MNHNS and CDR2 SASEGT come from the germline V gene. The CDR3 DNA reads TGTGCCAGCAGTGAATGGGGCGCAGGGGGAGCAGATACGCAGTATTTT. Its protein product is CASSEWGAGGADTQYF.

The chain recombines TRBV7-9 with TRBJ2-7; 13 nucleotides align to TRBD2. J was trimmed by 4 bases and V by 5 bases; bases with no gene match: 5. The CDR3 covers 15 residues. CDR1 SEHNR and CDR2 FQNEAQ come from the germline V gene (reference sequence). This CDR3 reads CASSVGTSGTYEQYF. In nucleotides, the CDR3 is TGTGCCAGCAGCGTAGGGACTAGCGGGACTTACGAGCAGTACTTC.

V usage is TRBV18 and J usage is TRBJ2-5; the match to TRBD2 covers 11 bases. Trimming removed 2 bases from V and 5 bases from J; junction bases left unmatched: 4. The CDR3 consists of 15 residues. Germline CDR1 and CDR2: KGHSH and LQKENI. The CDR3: CASSPILAGGETQYF. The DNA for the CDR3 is TGTGCCAGCTCACCAATCCTAGCGGGAGGTGAGACCCAGTACTTC.

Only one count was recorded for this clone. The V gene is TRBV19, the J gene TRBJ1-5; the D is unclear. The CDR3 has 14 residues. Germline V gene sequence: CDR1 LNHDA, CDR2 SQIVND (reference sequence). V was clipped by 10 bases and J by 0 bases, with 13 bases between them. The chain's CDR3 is CATSSSTSNQPQHF. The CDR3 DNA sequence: TGTGCCACCTCGAGTAGTACTAGCAATCAGCCCCAGCATTTT.

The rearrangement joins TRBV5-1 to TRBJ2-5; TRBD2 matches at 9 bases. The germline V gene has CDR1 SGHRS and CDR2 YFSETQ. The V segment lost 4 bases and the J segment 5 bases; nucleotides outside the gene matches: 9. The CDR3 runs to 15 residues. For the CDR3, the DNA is TGCGCCAGCAGCCCTATAGCGGGAGTTGCGGAGACCCAGTACTTC. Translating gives CASSPIAGVAETQYF.